This T cell receptor beta chain is from a study of beta chain features in type 1 diabetes. Across the study: All samples combined gave fewer than 110 million sorted cells for examination. Study-level points and caveats: Within each of all four CD4+ subsets, Type 1 diabetes patients had TCRB CDR3s that were moderately but significantly shorter. Within the patient group, naive, central memory and Treg TCRB repertoires appeared more similar to each other than within healthy donors.

This clone was recorded a few times. What it binds is not known. Expressed TCRB transcripts were sequenced, since all the RNA that had been isolated was reverse transcribed. Profiled with immunoSEQ multiplex PCR; TCRdb holds only in-frame clones, not every one. The repertoire consists of approximately 250,000 clones, with 16% occurring once and the leading ten covering 0.07% to 0.095%. In all sorted populations, purity surpassed 95%. Sequencing input: naive CD4+ T cells from blood. This receptor was identified in a man aged 30 to 45 with type 1 diabetes.

The CDR3 region is CASSVTGLDTQYF. The CDR3, as DNA: TGTGCCAGCAGCGTTACGGGACTAGATACGCAGTATTTT. The V gene is TRBV9, the J gene TRBJ2-3; weak D call: TRBD2 (6 bases). Between the trimmed V and J ends, which lost 2 bases and 5 bases, there was a span of 9 bases. Germline V gives CDR1 SGDLS, CDR2 YYNGEE. This CDR3 comprises 13 residues.